The 22 T cell receptor beta chains below come from one sample, sequenced in a study of cytomegalovirus exposure and HLA in healthy donors. PCR amplification relied on 60 Vbeta primers (plus 13 Jbeta primers). Some clones are missing from TCRdb's copy, which holds only in-frame ones; the method was immunoSEQ multiplex PCR. The sample yields about 94,000 clones, nearly 80% seen once. The material sequenced was PBMCs. The receptors derive from a woman in her thirties or forties in good health and CMV-seronegative.

This chain's CDR3 is CASSIQNTGELFF. CDR3 DNA sequence: TGTGCCAGCAGTATCCAGAACACCGGGGAGCTGTTTTTT. The chain uses TRBV28 and TRBJ2-2; the D is unclear. The CDR3 has 13 residues. Germline-derived CDR1 and CDR2 are MDHEN and SYDVKM. Trimming removed 5 bases at V and 1 base at J, with 5 bases between.

The gene calls are TRBV7-2 and TRBJ2-1; a possible D gene is TRBD2 (5 bases). Germline CDR1 and CDR2: SGHTA and FQGNSA. This CDR3 spans 13 amino acids. V gave up 4 bases and J gave up 7 bases, with 11 bases separating them. The CDR3 DNA reads TGTGCCAGCAGCTCGCGGGTCGATAATGAGCAGTTCTTC. It codes for CASSSRVDNEQFF. Full variable domain (rest looked up from reference TRBV7-2 and TRBJ2-1): GAGVSQSPSNKVTEKGKDVELRCDPISGHTALYWYRQSLGQGLEFLIYFQGNSAPDKSGLPSDRFSAERTGGSVSTLTIQRTQQEDSAVYLCASSSRVDNEQFFGPGTRLTVL.

This clone was seen only once. This sequence joins TRBV7-9 and TRBJ1-1, with 7 bases identical to TRBD1. Losses at the gene ends were 1 base for V and 0 bases for J; bases not matched to a gene: 2. This CDR3 comprises 15 residues. Germline V gene sequence: CDR1 SEHNR, CDR2 FQNEAQ (reference sequence). CDR3 residues: CASSLGDSLNTEAFF. Here the CDR3 DNA reads TGTGCCAGCAGCTTAGGGGACAGTCTGAACACTGAAGCTTTCTTT.

The CDR3 reads CASSAGYTDTQYF. CDR3 coding DNA: TGTGCCAGCTCCGCGGGATACACAGATACGCAGTATTTT. The chain employs TRBV6-5 and TRBJ2-3; a weak D match, TRBD2 (6 bases). V was trimmed by 8 bases and J by 2 bases, leaving 11 bases between them. The length of the CDR3 is 13 residues. The germline V gene encodes CDR1 MNHEY and CDR2 SVGAGI.

In its sample, this clone was seen once. The chain has TRBV9 and TRBJ1-2; D unclear. V was shortened by 3 bases and J by 0 bases, with 12 bases between the two germline ends. Per germline, CDR1 SGDLS and CDR2 YYNGEE. CDR3 size: 15 residues. The CDR3 sequence is CASSASGRANYGYTF. The CDR3 nucleotides read TGTGCCAGCAGCGCCTCCGGGCGGGCTAACTATGGCTACACCTTC. Filled out from reference TRBV9 and TRBJ1-2, the complete variable domain reads DSGVTQTPKHLITATGQRVTLRCSPRSGDLSVYWYQQSLDQGLQFLIQYYNGEERAKGNILERFSAQQFPDLHSELNLSSLELGDSALYFCASSASGRANYGYTFGSGTRLTVV.

This rearrangement joins TRBV19 to TRBJ1-4, with D possibly TRBD1 on 6 matching bases. The CDR3 contains 15 residues. Germline CDR1 LNHDA, CDR2 SQIVND (reference sequence). Between the trimmed V and J ends, which lost 4 bases and 3 bases, there was a span of 12 bases. CDR3 sequence: CASSTGAASNEKLFF. The CDR3 DNA follows: TGTGCCAGTAGTACAGGGGCGGCTTCTAATGAAAAACTGTTTTTT.

The V gene is TRBV30, the J gene TRBJ1-3, with D perhaps matching TRBD1 (5 bases). Germline loops: CDR1 GTSNPN, CDR2 SVGIG (reference sequence). The CDR3 has 14 amino acids. Trimming took off 2 bases at V and 0 bases at J, with 8 bases between the two ends. Here the CDR3 DNA reads TGTGCCTGGAGTAGGACACGCTCTGGAAACACCATATATTTT. This encodes CAWSRTRSGNTIYF.

The rearrangement links TRBV19 to TRBJ1-2, with TRBD1 identical over 8 bases. Germline V gene lookup returns CDR1 LNHDA and CDR2 SQIVND (reference sequence). J gave up 2 bases and V 3 bases, and 5 bases lay outside the gene matches. This CDR3 spans 15 amino acids. CDR3 in DNA: TGTGCCAGTAGTATCGACAGGGGACAAAACTATGGCTACACCTTC. It is translated as CASSIDRGQNYGYTF.

The rearrangement joins TRBV9 to TRBJ1-6, with D possibly matching TRBD1 (5 bases). The CDR3 contains 15 residues. V was clipped by 0 bases and J by 9 bases, with 13 bases between them. CDR1 is SGDLS, CDR2 YYNGEE, per germline. The CDR3 DNA reads as TGTGCCAGCAGCGTAGTCGGCAGGGTGAGTTCACCCCTCCACTTT. It is translated as CASSVVGRVSSPLHF. Using reference TRBV9 and TRBJ1-6 for the parts outside the CDR3, the full variable domain is DSGVTQTPKHLITATGQRVTLRCSPRSGDLSVYWYQQSLDQGLQFLIQYYNGEERAKGNILERFSAQQFPDLHSELNLSSLELGDSALYFCASSVVGRVSSPLHFGNGTRLTVT.

The V call is TRBV19, the J call TRBJ2-1; D call uncertain. This CDR3 spans 14 amino acids. CDR1 LNHDA and CDR2 SQIVND come from the germline V gene (reference sequence). V was shortened by 2 bases and J by 5 bases, with 10 bases between the two germline ends. DNA for the CDR3: TGTGCCAGTAGTATAAGTTGGCTTGACAATGAGCAGTTCTTC. It specifies CASSISWLDNEQFF.

This chain connects TRBV5-4 to TRBJ1-2, with 8 bases fitting TRBD1. V gave up 5 bases and J gave up 5 bases; unmatched junction bases: 11. Germline V gene sequence: CDR1 SGHNT, CDR2 YYREEE (reference sequence). The CDR3 consists of 15 residues. The CDR3 loop reads CASSRNRGNPYGYTF. In DNA, the CDR3 is TGTGCCAGCAGTCGCAACAGGGGGAACCCTTATGGCTACACCTTC.

This sequence joins TRBV7-2 and TRBJ1-1; D is undetermined. CDR1 and CDR2 (germline): SGHTA, FQGNSA. This CDR3 region has 15 residues. The V end lost 8 bases, the J end lost 3 bases, and 19 bases lay between the germline ends. As DNA, the CDR3 is TGTGCCAGCCCTTCCGGGGAACCGACGGACACTGAAGCTTTCTTT. As protein: CASPSGEPTDTEAFF.

This sequence joins TRBV30 and TRBJ1-4; D not resolved. The germline V gene encodes CDR1 GTSNPN and CDR2 SVGIG (reference sequence). V was shortened by 0 bases and J by 8 bases, with 13 bases between the two germline ends. CDR3 length: 14 amino acids. CDR3 sequence (DNA): TGTGCCTGGAGTGTACTCAGCAGCGGGGAAAAACTGTTTTTT. Encoded protein: CAWSVLSSGEKLFF.

The genes are TRBV9 and TRBJ1-1, with TRBD1 as a possible D gene (5 bases). V lost 0 bases and J 5 bases, leaving 11 bases between the germline ends. Germline CDR1 reads SGDLS; CDR2 reads YYNGEE. This CDR3 spans 14 amino acids. CDR3: CASSVAGSGTEAFF. The CDR3 DNA is TGTGCCAGCAGCGTAGCAGGGTCAGGGACTGAAGCTTTCTTT.

This sequence joins TRBV6-5 and TRBJ1-1; TRBD1 matches 10 bases. The germline CDR1 and CDR2 sequences are MNHEY and SVGAGI. V was pared by 7 bases and J by 10 bases, with 15 bases of the junction left unmatched. The CDR3 length is 15 residues. CDR3 sequence: CASTRGGTGVVIAFF. CDR3 sequence (DNA): TGTGCCAGCACCCGAGGCGGGACAGGGGTGGTGATAGCTTTCTTT.

V and J are TRBV14 and TRBJ2-7; possible D gene TRBD1, 5 bases. Germline assignment: CDR1 SGHDN and CDR2 FVKESK. Trimming removed 8 bases from V and 2 bases from J, with 13 bases in between. CDR3 length equals 13 residues. The CDR3 spells CASQRSGTYEQYF. CDR3 DNA sequence: TGTGCCAGCCAGAGGTCAGGGACCTACGAGCAGTACTTC.

This clone was observed a single time. One junction end does not reproduce the germline sequence, and a read error may be involved. V gene TRBV9 combines with J gene TRBJ2-5, with D possibly TRBD2 on 6 matching bases. The CDR3 totals 12 residues. The V gene's germline CDR1 is SGDLS and CDR2 YYNGEE. CDR3 region: CASSPQEGVVNF. For the CDR3, the DNA is TGTGCCAGCAGCCCCCAGGAGGGAGTAGTGAACTTC.

The chain links TRBV21-1 to TRBJ1-1; the D call of TRBD1 is as the table states it, not checked on the DNA. TRBV21-1 is deemed a pseudogene. The CDR3 is 15 residues long. The CDR3 nucleotides are TGTGCCAGCAGCAGACGGACAGGGGCGAACACTGAAGCTTTCTTT. Its protein is CASSRRTGANTEAFF.

The CDR3 region has the DNA TGTGCCAGCAGCTTAGGGATTTTGACACTTTCCACTGAAGCTTTCTTT. Its protein is CASSLGILTLSTEAFF. This chain uses TRBV11-2 with TRBJ1-1, with D uncertain. The ends were cut back, 1 base at V and 4 bases at J, with 16 bases in the middle. Germline lookup yields CDR1 SGHAT and CDR2 FQNNGV. The CDR3 is 16 residues long.

The chain employs TRBV6-5 and TRBJ1-2; maybe TRBD1 (5 bases). Deletions cut 3 bases from V and 1 base from J, with 12 bases between. Germline V gene data show CDR1 as MNHEY and CDR2 as SVGAGI. CDR3 length equals 15 residues. Written as DNA, the CDR3 is TGTGCCAGCAGTTATCAGGGACTGGGTAACTATGGCTACACCTTC. Its protein is CASSYQGLGNYGYTF.

CDR3: CASSARPGGEYGYTF. CDR3 bases: TGTGCCAGCAGCGCTAGGCCCGGCGGGGAGTATGGCTACACCTTC. The rearrangement links TRBV7-8 to TRBJ1-2; D not certain. CDR1 and CDR2 (germline): SGHVS, FQNEAQ. The CDR3 loop spans 15 amino acids. The germline V and J ends were trimmed by 5 bases and 5 bases, with 18 bases remaining between them.

The chain has TRBV7-9 and TRBJ1-3; a possible D gene is TRBD1 (6 bases). This CDR3 is built from 13 residues. V dropped 3 bases and J dropped 4 bases, with 7 bases sitting between them. Looked up from germline, CDR1 is SEHNR and CDR2 is FQNEAQ (reference sequence). In DNA, the CDR3 is TGTGCCAGCAGCTTGGACAGCGGAAACACCATATATTTT. Encoded protein: CASSLDSGNTIYF.